The T cell receptor (beta chain) described here comes from a study of shared clonotypes between healthy human individuals. The study's findings and limits: In having few donors, the study represented limited genetic and exposure-history diversity.

Sequencing was at deep level. Libraries were prepared by immunoSEQ multiplex PCR; TCRdb keeps only in-frame clonotypes and omits some of them. The table has approximately 470,000 clones, approximately 81% seen once; the top ten hold approximately 11%. Donation came from healthy HIV-negative adults that had no recent acute infections or vaccinations. In the case of this clone: The antigen remains undetermined.

The CDR3 loop spans 13 amino acids. The V end was cut by 0 bases, the J end by 6 bases, with 8 bases between. Germline V gives CDR1 SGHRS, CDR2 YFSETQ. The genes are TRBV5-1 and TRBJ2-3; D not certain. This TCR was sampled from a woman aged 40 to 55 in good health. Some clones in this sample may be carry-over from other donors' samples. The sample taken for sequencing was PBMCs. CDR3 in DNA: TGCGCCAGCAGCTTGGCTATGTCCGATACGCAGTATTTT. This encodes CASSLAMSDTQYF.